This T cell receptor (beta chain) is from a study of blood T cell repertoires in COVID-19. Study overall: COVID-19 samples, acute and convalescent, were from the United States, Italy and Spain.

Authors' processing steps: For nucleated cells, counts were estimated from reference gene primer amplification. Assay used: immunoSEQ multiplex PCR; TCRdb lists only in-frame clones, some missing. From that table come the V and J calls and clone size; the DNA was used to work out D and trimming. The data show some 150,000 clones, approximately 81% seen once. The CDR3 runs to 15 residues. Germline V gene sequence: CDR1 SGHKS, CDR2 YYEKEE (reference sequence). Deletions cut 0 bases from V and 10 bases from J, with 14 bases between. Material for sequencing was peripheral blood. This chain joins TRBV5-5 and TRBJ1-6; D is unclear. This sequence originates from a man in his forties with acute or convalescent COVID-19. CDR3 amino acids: CASSLEGLTASPLHF. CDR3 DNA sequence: TGTGCCAGCAGCTTGGAAGGACTTACCGCGTCACCCCTCCACTTT.